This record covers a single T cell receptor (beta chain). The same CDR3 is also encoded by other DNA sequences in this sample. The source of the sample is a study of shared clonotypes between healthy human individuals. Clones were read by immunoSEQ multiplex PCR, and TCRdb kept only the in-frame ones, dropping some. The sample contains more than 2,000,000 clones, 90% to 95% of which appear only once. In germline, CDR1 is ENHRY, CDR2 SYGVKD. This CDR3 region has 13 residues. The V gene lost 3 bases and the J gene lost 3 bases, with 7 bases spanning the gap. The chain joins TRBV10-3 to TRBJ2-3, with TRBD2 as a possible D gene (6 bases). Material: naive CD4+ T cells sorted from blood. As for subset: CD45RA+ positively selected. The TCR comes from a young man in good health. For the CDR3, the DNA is TGTGCCATCAGTGACGGGGGAACAGATACGCAGTATTTT. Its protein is CAISDGGTDTQYF.